What follows are 10 T cell receptor beta chains derived from one specimen sequenced in a study of cytomegalovirus exposure and HLA in healthy donors. Amplification used 60 Vbeta primers and 13 Jbeta primers. Some clones are missing from TCRdb's copy, which holds only in-frame ones; the method was immunoSEQ multiplex PCR. The table lists more than 90,000 clones, about 81% of them singletons. The sample comprised PBMCs. The receptors were gathered from a woman in her forties in good health and CMV-seronegative.

The rearrangement joins TRBV7-2 to TRBJ2-1, with D tentatively TRBD2 (6 bases). CDR3 length equals 18 residues. CDR1 is SGHTA and CDR2 is FQGNSA in the germline V gene. V lost 5 bases and J lost 5, with 25 bases in between. The CDR3 loop reads CASSKSGAAGGTHNEQFF. The CDR3 DNA reads as TGTGCCAGCAGCAAGTCGGGAGCGGCGGGCGGTACCCACAATGAGCAGTTCTTC. The variable domain in full, completed from reference TRBV7-2 and TRBJ2-1, reads GAGVSQSPSNKVTEKGKDVELRCDPISGHTALYWYRQSLGQGLEFLIYFQGNSAPDKSGLPSDRFSAERTGGSVSTLTIQRTQQEDSAVYLCASSKSGAAGGTHNEQFFGPGTRLTVL.

The V call is TRBV5-6, the J call TRBJ1-2; 7 nucleotides match TRBD1. In germline, CDR1 is SGHDT, CDR2 YYEEEE. The CDR3 spans 13 residues. V was pared by 4 bases and J by 2 bases, with 2 bases of the junction left unmatched. The CDR3 DNA sequence: TGTGCCAGCAGCCTGGACAGGAACTATGGCTACACCTTC. Encoded protein: CASSLDRNYGYTF. Full variable domain (remainder filled in from reference TRBV5-6 and TRBJ1-2): DAGVTQSPTHLIKTRGQQVTLRCSPKSGHDTVSWYQQALGQGPQFIFQYYEEEERQRGNFPDRFSGHQFPNYSSELNVNALLLGDSALYLCASSLDRNYGYTFGSGTRLTVV.

The chain recombines TRBV5-1 with TRBJ1-4, with 7 bases matching TRBD1. This CDR3 region has 14 residues. Per germline, CDR1 SGHRS and CDR2 YFSETQ. The V segment lost 3 bases and the J segment 8 bases; nucleotides outside the gene matches: 7. The CDR3 DNA reads TGCGCCAGCAGCTCCCGACAGGGCCGGGAAAAACTGTTTTTT. Protein product: CASSSRQGREKLFF.

The CDR3, as DNA: TGTGCCAGCAGTTGGAAAGAGCGGGATGGCTACACCTTC. This sequence encodes CASSWKERDGYTF. The chain couples TRBV6-5 to TRBJ1-2; no firm D call. The CDR3 loop spans 13 amino acids. The ends were cut back, 4 bases at V and 6 bases at J, with 12 bases in the middle. The germline V gene has CDR1 MNHEY and CDR2 SVGAGI.

This chain joins TRBV6-4 and TRBJ2-3, with 7 bases that match TRBD1. The V segment lost 0 bases and the J segment 2 bases; nucleotides outside the gene matches: 2. Germline CDR1 is MRHNA and CDR2 is SNTAGT. The CDR3 has 15 residues. The CDR3 loop reads CASSDSGQATDTQYF. The CDR3 nucleotides read TGTGCCAGCAGTGACTCAGGACAGGCCACAGATACGCAGTATTTT.

The chain is built from TRBV7-2 and TRBJ1-1; TRBD1 might be the D (5 bases). CDR3 length: 14 residues. The germline CDR1 and CDR2 sequences are SGHTA and FQGNSA. V dropped 3 bases and J dropped 4 bases, with 12 bases sitting between them. CDR3 loop: CASSFDRGSTEAFF. CDR3 nucleotides: TGTGCCAGCAGCTTTGACAGAGGAAGCACTGAAGCTTTCTTT.

The V gene is TRBV30, the J gene TRBJ1-5; D call uncertain. Germline loops: CDR1 GTSNPN, CDR2 SVGIG (reference sequence). Trimming removed 4 bases at V and 5 bases at J, with 15 bases between. The CDR3 has 14 amino acids. The CDR3 DNA reads TGTGCCTGGATGTCAGGAGGGTCCCATCAGCCCCAGCATTTT. This encodes CAWMSGGSHQPQHF.

This clone showed up just a few times. The chain employs TRBV6-5 and TRBJ2-7, with D maybe TRBD1 (6 bases). Germline V gene lookup returns CDR1 MNHEY and CDR2 SVGAGI. This CDR3 comprises 14 residues. With 5 bases removed from V and 2 bases from J, the gap between germline ends came to 13 bases. The CDR3 region is CASSHKGDTYEQYF. The CDR3 nucleotides read TGTGCCAGCAGTCATAAGGGGGATACCTACGAGCAGTACTTC.

The V and J genes are TRBV15 and TRBJ1-4; D might be TRBD1 (5 bases). This CDR3 comprises 15 residues. Germline-derived CDR1 and CDR2 are LNHNV and YYDKDF (reference sequence). The V end lost 0 bases, the J end lost 5 bases, and 10 bases lay between the germline ends. CDR3 in amino acids: CATSRDPGGNEKLFF. For the CDR3, the DNA is TGTGCCACCAGCAGAGATCCGGGGGGGAATGAAAAACTGTTTTTT.

V and J are TRBV6-5 and TRBJ2-2, with 8 bases that match TRBD2. J lost 2 bases, V lost 4 bases, and 3 bases had no gene match. CDR3 length equals 15 residues. Germline values: CDR1 MNHEY, CDR2 SVGAGI. The CDR3 bases are TGTGCCAGCAGTTTCCTAGCGGGTAACACCGGGGAGCTGTTTTTT. Translating gives CASSFLAGNTGELFF.